This T cell receptor beta chain was found in a study of neurological immune-mediated disorders. General observations from the study: Private repertoires in all groups were suggested by the finding that expanded clones across subjects shared no CDR3 amino acid sequences. Whereas HTLV-1-associated myelopathy showed the most TCR clonal expansion, multiple sclerosis showed the least, with levels below those of healthy controls.

This clonotype was observed at least ten times. Its antigen is unidentified. Unsorted libraries were prepared from 2 million PBMCs held at -80 C. Each TCR transcript was tagged with a 10-nucleotide random UMI during 5'RACE. TCRdb re-called the 5' RACE reads through MiXCR, storing one row per CDR3 protein. Of 50,000 to 55,000 distinct CDR3 sequences listed, 10% were seen once; the top ten hold approximately 5.3%. Trimming pared 5 bases from V and 0 bases from J, leaving 14 bases between. This CDR3 has 16 residues. CDR1 and CDR2 (germline): MDHEN, SYDVKM. The sample taken for sequencing was PBMCs. The receptor's source is a man between 70 and 80 years old with HTLV-1-associated myelopathy (HAM/TSP). V is TRBV28 and J is TRBJ2-1; no clear D. CDR3 amino acids: CASSDLSLRSYNEQFF. Here the CDR3 DNA reads TGTGCCAGCAGTGATTTGAGCCTCCGCTCCTACAATGAGCAGTTCTTC.